This TCR beta chain stems from a study of liver allograft versus peripheral blood T cells. Background on the study: Recipients' peripheral blood served as the comparator for T cell receptor repertoires in transplanted livers.

The germline CDR1 and CDR2 sequences are GTSNPN and SVGIG (reference sequence). The CDR3 sequence is 13 residues long. V lost 4 bases, J lost 5 bases, and 1 base stayed unmatched. TCRdb reprocessed the reads with MiXCR, giving one entry per CDR3 protein. This table has about 8,400 distinct CDR3 sequences, under 20% appearing once. Regarding the study as a whole: Liver allograft T cell receptor repertoires were reported to differ from peripheral blood repertoires.

This clonotype is medium-sized by share. Its matching antigen is unknown. V usage is TRBV30 and J usage is TRBJ1-6; 8 nucleotides line up with TRBD1. The TCR was taken from a human patient who had a liver transplant. The graft donor may have given rise to some T cells. This CDR3 is CAWTGQDNSPLHF. The CDR3 DNA reads TGTGCCTGGACGGGACAGGATAATTCACCCCTCCACTTT.